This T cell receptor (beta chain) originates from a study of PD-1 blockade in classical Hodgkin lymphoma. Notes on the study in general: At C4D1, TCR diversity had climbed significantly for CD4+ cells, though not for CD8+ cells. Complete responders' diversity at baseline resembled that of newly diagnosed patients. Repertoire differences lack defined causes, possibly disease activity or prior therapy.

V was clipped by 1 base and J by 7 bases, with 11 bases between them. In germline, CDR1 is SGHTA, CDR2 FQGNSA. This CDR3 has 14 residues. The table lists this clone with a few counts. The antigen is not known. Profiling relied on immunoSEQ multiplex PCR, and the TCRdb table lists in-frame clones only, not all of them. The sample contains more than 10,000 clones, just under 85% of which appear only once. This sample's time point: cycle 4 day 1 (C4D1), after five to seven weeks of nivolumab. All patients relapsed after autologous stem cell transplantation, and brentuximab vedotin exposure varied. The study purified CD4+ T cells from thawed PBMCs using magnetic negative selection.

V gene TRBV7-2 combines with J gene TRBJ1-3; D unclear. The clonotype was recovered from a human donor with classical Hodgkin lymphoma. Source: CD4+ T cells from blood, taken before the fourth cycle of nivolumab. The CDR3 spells CASSLDGMGNTIYF. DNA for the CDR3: TGTGCCAGCAGCTTAGACGGAATGGGGAACACCATATATTTT.